A single sample is the source of the 18 T cell receptor beta chains below, sequenced in a study of CD8+CD57+ T cells in acquired aplastic anemia. Patients chosen for sequencing had shown CD8+CD57+ cell expansion by flow cytometry. Both TCR beta VDJ combination and CDR3 sequence profiling were carried out. Genomic DNA was the template for this profiling. Using its own MiXCR run on the reads, TCRdb lists one record per CDR3 protein. The sample records 300,000 or so distinct CDR3 sequences, 56% being singletons. Sequencing input: sorted CD4+, CD8+, or CD8+CD57+ T cells (not recorded which) from PBMCs. Every receptor here comes from a human donor with aplastic anemia.

The chain combines TRBV7-6 with TRBJ2-7; D ambiguous. The CDR3 has 14 residues. Deletions cut 1 base from V and 3 bases from J, with 10 bases between. Germline assignment: CDR1 SGHVS and CDR2 FNYEAQ. Here the CDR3 DNA reads TGTGCCAGCAGCTTAGGTAGTTTCGGCTACGAGCAGTACTTC. Its protein product is CASSLGSFGYEQYF.

At least ten counts were recorded for this clonotype. The chain has TRBV5-8 and TRBJ2-7; D is unresolved. The CDR3 covers 12 residues. V lost 4 bases, J lost 0 bases, and 5 bases lay in between. The germline gives CDR1 SGHTS, CDR2 YDEGEE. This chain's CDR3 is CASSIDSYEQYF. For the CDR3, the DNA is TGTGCCAGCAGCATCGACTCCTACGAGCAGTACTTC.

The chain is built from TRBV7-9 and TRBJ2-1; 7 bases align to TRBD1. Germline loops: CDR1 SEHNR, CDR2 FQNEAQ (reference sequence). The V segment lost 11 bases and the J segment 6 bases; nucleotides outside the gene matches: 16. The CDR3 runs 15 residues. CDR3 region: CARLPATGFVNEQFF. CDR3 sequence (DNA): TGTGCCCGTCTTCCCGCGACAGGGTTCGTCAATGAGCAGTTCTTC.

The chain uses TRBV24-1 and TRBJ2-6; 8 nucleotides agree with TRBD1. CDR3 size: 17 residues. Looked up from germline, CDR1 is KGHDR and CDR2 is SFDVKD. V lost 7 bases to trimming and J lost 3 bases; unmatched junction nucleotides: 10. CDR3 nucleotides: TGTGCCACCAGCGATACTCGGACAGGGTATGGGGCCAACGTCCTGACTTTC. It yields the protein CATSDTRTGYGANVLTF.

In the case of this clonotype: The CDR3 does not end in the conserved phenylalanine or tryptophan, so this is likely a read error. The DNA is omitted, as the CDR3 cannot be located on it reliably, and the CDR3 follows TCRdb's listing. The V gene is TRBV2, the J gene TRBJ2-2. Germline CDR1 reads SNHLY; CDR2 reads FYNNEI. The CDR3 is 18 residues long, ends included. CDR3 region: CASNNRLFIGWEHRGAVV.

In the case of this clonotype: The conserved final phenylalanine or tryptophan is absent from the CDR3, which likely points to a read error. The chain has TRBV29-1 and TRBJ2-3; no definite D call. The CDR3 has 13 amino acids. V lost 1 base and J 0 bases, leaving 5 bases between the germline ends. Germline V gene lookup returns CDR1 SQVTM and CDR2 ANQGSEA. The DNA of the CDR3 is TGCAGCGTTGAAGGGTCTAGCACAGATACGCAGTATTCT. It is translated as CSVEGSSTDTQYS.

J is TRBJ2-1 and V is TRBV7-9; 12 bases fit TRBD2. Germline loops: CDR1 SEHNR, CDR2 FQNEAQ (reference sequence). This CDR3 spans 15 amino acids. V shed 6 bases and J 9 bases; nucleotides not matched to a gene: 9. CDR3 sequence: CASRQTSGGLGEQFF. Here the CDR3 DNA reads TGTGCCAGCAGACAGACTAGCGGGGGTTTGGGTGAGCAGTTCTTC. Supplemented by reference TRBV7-9 and TRBJ2-1, the full variable domain reads DTGVSQNPRHKITKRGQNVTFRCDPISEHNRLYWYRQTLGQGPEFLTYFQNEAQLEKSRLLSDRFSAERPKGSFSTLEIQRTEQGDSAMYLCASRQTSGGLGEQFFGPGTRLTVL.

This clonotype was counted between two and nine times. The chain carries TRBV20-1 and TRBJ2-7; D might be TRBD1 or TRBD2, each matching 6 bases. The V gene lost 6 bases and the J gene lost 6 bases, with 18 bases spanning the gap. From germline, CDR1 is DFQATT and CDR2 SNEGSKA (reference sequence). The CDR3 length is 13 residues. The CDR3 DNA follows: TGCAGTGCCGAGGGGGGACTGGTCCGCGAGCAGTACTTC. Translating it yields CSAEGGLVREQYF.

The rearrangement uses TRBV7-9 and TRBJ2-5; D ambiguous. Germline-derived CDR1 and CDR2 are SEHNR and FQNEAQ (reference sequence). Trimming stripped 0 bases from V and 5 bases from J, with 16 bases between. The CDR3 is 16 residues long. Here the CDR3 reads CASSLAIGSADETQYF. CDR3 nucleotide sequence: TGTGCCAGCAGCTTAGCCATCGGTTCTGCGGACGAGACCCAGTACTTC.

V gene TRBV19 combines with J gene TRBJ1-6; TRBD1 agrees at 10 bases. V lost 10 bases to trimming and J lost 7 bases; unmatched junction nucleotides: 7. The V gene's germline CDR1 is LNHDA and CDR2 SQIVND (reference sequence). CDR3 length: 14 amino acids. This CDR3 is CATRTGGNNSPLHF. As DNA, the CDR3 is TGTGCCACTCGGACAGGGGGTAACAATTCACCCCTCCACTTT.

The chain uses TRBV29-1 and TRBJ2-1, with 11 bases lining up with TRBD2. Germline trimming cut 8 bases from V and 4 bases from J; bases unmatched to any gene: 4. This CDR3 region has 13 residues. Germline CDR1 and CDR2: SQVTM and ANQGSEA. CDR3 loop: CSTSGRGYNEQFF. The CDR3 DNA is TGCAGCACTAGCGGGAGAGGGTACAATGAGCAGTTCTTC.

This clonotype is a singleton in its sample. V usage is TRBV7-9 and J usage is TRBJ2-3, with D hard to call. The V gene lost 4 bases and the J gene lost 6 bases, with 11 bases spanning the gap. The CDR3 loop spans 13 amino acids. CDR1 and CDR2 from the germline V gene are SEHNR and FQNEAQ (reference sequence). CDR3 loop: CASSSLIYDTQYF. CDR3 coding DNA: TGTGCCAGCAGCTCCCTGATTTACGATACGCAGTATTTT.

This chain joins TRBV7-2 and TRBJ2-2; 10 bases are a match to TRBD2. V lost 3 bases, J lost 4 bases, and 5 bases stayed unmatched. Germline V lookup: CDR1 SGHTA, CDR2 FQGNSA. The CDR3 is made up of 16 amino acids. The CDR3 DNA reads TGTGCCAGCAGCTTTCTAGCGGGAGCCGGCACCGGGGAGCTGTTTTTT. Its translation: CASSFLAGAGTGELFF.

This clonotype was picked up many times. The chain combines TRBV7-9 with TRBJ2-5; D may be TRBD2 (6 bases). This CDR3 has 15 residues. Trimming removed 2 bases at V and 1 base at J, with 11 bases between. Germline assignment: CDR1 SEHNR and CDR2 FQNEAQ (reference sequence). CDR3 bases: TGTGCCAGCAGCTTAATGGGACTTCTCCAAGAGACCCAGTACTTC. Its protein is CASSLMGLLQETQYF.

The V call is TRBV15, the J call TRBJ2-1, with 12 positions matching TRBD2. This CDR3 has 17 residues. Unmatched junction bases numbered 7, after V lost 5 bases and J lost 2 bases. In germline, CDR1 is LNHNV, CDR2 YYDKDF (reference sequence). CDR3 in DNA: TGTGCCACCAGCTCCGGACTAGCGGGAACGGCCTACAATGAGCAGTTCTTC. It translates to CATSSGLAGTAYNEQFF.

This clonotype was recorded many times. This rearrangement joins TRBV20-1 to TRBJ2-6; no firm D call. Germline V gene lookup returns CDR1 DFQATT and CDR2 SNEGSKA (reference sequence). Trimming cost V 6 bases and J 0 bases, with 12 bases left between them. This CDR3 region has 15 residues. In DNA, the CDR3 is TGCAGTGCCCGGCACGCCGGCTCTGGGGCCAACGTCCTGACTTTC. Encoded protein: CSARHAGSGANVLTF.

Many counts were recorded for this clonotype. The chain couples TRBV6-6 to TRBJ2-7; TRBD1 matches at 9 bases. V shed 6 bases and J 4 bases; nucleotides not matched to a gene: 10. Looked up from germline, CDR1 is MNHNY and CDR2 is SVGAGI (reference sequence). This CDR3 has 15 amino acids. The CDR3 region has the DNA TGTGCCAGCAGCTCTACCGGGACAGGGTATTACGAGCAGTACTTC. Its protein is CASSSTGTGYYEQYF.

This chain connects TRBV29-1 to TRBJ1-2, with D maybe TRBD1 (5 bases). Germline V CDR1 and CDR2: SQVTM, ANQGSEA. There are 14 residues in the CDR3. V shed 5 bases and J shed 6 bases, with 19 bases lying between them. This CDR3 reads CSVIRDGLGDGYTF. The CDR3 DNA sequence: TGCAGCGTTATTCGGGACGGCCTCGGGGATGGCTACACCTTC.